The 29 T cell receptor beta chains given below trace back to one sample, sequenced in a study of early T cells in non-severe SARS-CoV-2 infection. TCRdb re-analysed the 5' RACE reads in MiXCR, keeping a single row per CDR3 protein. This table holds about 40,000 distinct CDR3 sequences, about 5.3% found once. The material sequenced was whole blood. These receptors all come from an adult who was a healthcare worker with PCR-confirmed SARS-CoV-2 infection or an uninfected control (not recorded which).

This clonotype was seen ten or more times. The chain uses TRBV27 and TRBJ2-1, with D uncertain. The germline CDR1 and CDR2 sequences are MNHEY and SMNVEV (reference sequence). This CDR3 region has 14 residues. V dropped 2 bases and J dropped 3 bases, with 8 bases sitting between them. The CDR3, as DNA: TGTGCCAGCAGTTTAGGGATTGGCTACAATGAGCAGTTCTTC. Translation gives CASSLGIGYNEQFF.

This clonotype was detected many times. The chain links TRBV28 to TRBJ2-7, with TRBD1 matching 8 bases. V trimming: 5 bases; J trimming: 3 bases; junction bases outside the gene matches: 6. Germline assignment: CDR1 MDHEN and CDR2 SYDVKM. The CDR3 totals 14 residues. The CDR3 bases are TGTGCCAGCAGTCTTCGCGGACAGGGCTACGAGCAGTACTTC. Residues: CASSLRGQGYEQYF. The full variable domain, rest sourced from reference TRBV28 and TRBJ2-7, is DVKVTQSSRYLVKRTGEKVFLECVQDMDHENMFWYRQDPGLGLRLIYFSYDVKMKEKGDIPEGYSVSREKKERFSLILESASTNQTSMYLCASSLRGQGYEQYFGPGTRLTVT.

This clonotype was seen more than once but under ten times. This chain uses TRBV6-5 with TRBJ2-2, with no clear D. V was cut by 7 bases and J by 2 bases, with 5 bases left in between. CDR3 length: 12 residues. Looked up from germline, CDR1 is MNHEY and CDR2 is SVGAGI. This CDR3 is CASNGNTGELFF. The CDR3 DNA follows: TGTGCCAGCAATGGCAACACCGGGGAGCTGTTTTTT.

The table lists this clonotype with many counts. The chain recombines TRBV4-3 with TRBJ1-6; 9 bases align to TRBD1. Germline V gives CDR1 LGHNA, CDR2 YSLEER. The CDR3 spans 16 residues. The ends lost 2 bases at V and 7 bases at J; junction bases unmatched: 6. CDR3 nucleotide sequence: TGCGCCAGCAGCCAATCCCGAGGGACAGGGAATTCACCCCTCCACTTT. This codes for CASSQSRGTGNSPLHF.

This clonotype was counted many times. This rearrangement joins TRBV10-3 to TRBJ1-5, with a possible D match to TRBD1 (5 bases). This CDR3 spans 14 amino acids. Germline V gives CDR1 ENHRY, CDR2 SYGVKD. Trimming stripped 3 bases from V and 1 base from J, with 7 bases between. The chain's CDR3 is CAISDGASNQPQHF. The CDR3 DNA is TGTGCCATCAGTGACGGGGCCAGCAATCAGCCCCAGCATTTT.

The rearrangement links TRBV11-3 to TRBJ2-1, with D maybe TRBD1 (6 bases). The V gene lost 1 base and the J gene lost 8 bases, with 18 bases spanning the gap. Per germline, CDR1 SGHNT and CDR2 YENEEA. The CDR3 runs to 16 residues. In DNA form, the CDR3 reads TGTGCCAGCAGCTTAGCGGTTTTAGGGGGAAGGGATGAGCAGTTCTTC. This translates into CASSLAVLGGRDEQFF.

This clonotype was seen at least ten times. This sequence joins TRBV7-8 and TRBJ1-5; D gene uncertain. Trimming stripped 3 bases from V and 0 bases from J, with 12 bases between. CDR1 SGHVS and CDR2 FQNEAQ come from the germline V gene. The CDR3 contains 16 residues. The CDR3 bases are TGTGCCAGCAGCTTTTTTAGCCTTAATAGCAATCAGCCCCAGCATTTT. This encodes CASSFFSLNSNQPQHF.

The chain uses TRBV7-2 and TRBJ1-1; 8 nucleotides line up with TRBD1. The CDR3 has 14 amino acids. V was pared by 5 bases and J by 7 bases, with 9 bases of the junction left unmatched. Germline V gene data show CDR1 as SGHTA and CDR2 as FQGNSA. The CDR3 is CASSQARQGYEAFF. The CDR3 nucleotides are TGTGCCAGCAGCCAAGCCCGACAGGGGTATGAAGCTTTCTTT.

This clonotype occurred a few times. The chain recombines TRBV5-6 with TRBJ2-7; TRBD2 matches at 11 bases. The germline V gene has CDR1 SGHDT and CDR2 YYEEEE. The CDR3 consists of 17 residues. The V gene end was trimmed by 2 bases and the J gene end by 3 bases; junction bases not matched to a gene: 10. CDR3 amino acids: CASSFRLSSGGFYEQYF. DNA for the CDR3: TGTGCCAGCAGCTTCCGTCTTTCTAGCGGGGGGTTCTACGAGCAGTACTTC.

This clonotype was observed at least ten times. The chain is built from TRBV20-1 and TRBJ1-1; 8 nucleotides match TRBD1. V dropped 2 bases and J dropped 3; count of bases not matched to a gene: 5. The CDR3 runs 14 residues. The germline CDR1 and CDR2 sequences are DFQATT and SNEGSKA (reference sequence). CDR3 coding DNA: TGCAGTGCTAGAAACAGGGGGGAGCACACTGAAGCTTTCTTT. It encodes CSARNRGEHTEAFF.

The genes are TRBV5-4 and TRBJ1-2; 8 bases are shared with TRBD1. The CDR3 sequence is 13 residues long. Germline CDR1 reads SGHNT; CDR2 reads YYREEE (reference sequence). V lost 3 bases to trimming and J lost 8 bases; unmatched junction nucleotides: 6. The chain's CDR3 is CASSSDRGGGYTF. The CDR3 DNA sequence: TGTGCCAGCAGCTCCGACAGGGGAGGCGGCTACACCTTC.

This sequence joins TRBV7-9 and TRBJ2-7; D is uncertain. Trimming stripped 1 base from V and 12 bases from J, with 13 bases between. CDR1 SEHNR and CDR2 FQNEAQ come from the germline V gene (reference sequence). The CDR3 covers 12 residues. The CDR3 sequence is CASSLEAQERYF. CDR3 nucleotide sequence: TGTGCCAGCAGCTTAGAGGCGCAGGAAAGGTACTTC.

This clonotype was seen a handful of times. Its ends do not fully match the called genes, so a read error is possible. The rearrangement joins TRBV7-9 to TRBJ1-2, with TRBD1 matching 9 bases. This CDR3 has 13 amino acids. Germline values: CDR1 SEHNR, CDR2 FQNEAQ (reference sequence). The CDR3 coding sequence is TGTGCCAGCAGCTTTGGACAGGGGTATGGATACACCTTC. Amino acids: CASSFGQGYGYTF. The whole variable domain, filled in from reference TRBV7-9 and TRBJ1-2, reads DTGVSQNPRHKITKRGQNVTFRCDPISEHNRLYWYRQTLGQGPEFLTYFQNEAQLEKSRLLSDRFSAERPKGSFSTLEIQRTEQGDSAMYLCASSFGQGYGYTFGSGTRLTVV.

This clonotype was observed many times. The rearrangement links TRBV7-9 to TRBJ1-1; unclear D gene. This CDR3 is built from 12 residues. V shed 7 bases and J shed 1 base, with 7 bases lying between them. Germline assignment: CDR1 SEHNR and CDR2 FQNEAQ (reference sequence). CDR3 amino acids: CASMEANTEAFF. The CDR3 DNA sequence: TGTGCCAGCATGGAGGCGAACACTGAAGCTTTCTTT.

This chain uses TRBV7-3 with TRBJ2-1, with a weak D call TRBD2 (5 bases). The length of the CDR3 is 16 residues. CDR1 and CDR2 from the germline V gene are SGHTA and FQGTGA. V lost 2 bases and J lost 6, with 17 bases in between. The CDR3 sequence: CASSLGLAPSINEQFF. The CDR3 coding sequence is TGTGCCAGCAGCTTAGGGCTAGCACCCTCTATCAATGAGCAGTTCTTC.

The rearrangement links TRBV5-1 to TRBJ1-1, with 7 bases that match TRBD1. J lost 1 base, V lost 2 bases, and 8 bases had no gene match. CDR3 size: 16 residues. CDR1 and CDR2 (germline): SGHRS, YFSETQ. CDR3 bases: TGCGCCAGCAGCTTATCCCCCGCAGGGGGGAACACTGAAGCTTTCTTT. It is translated as CASSLSPAGGNTEAFF.

There are many counts of this clonotype. This chain joins TRBV7-6 and TRBJ1-2, with TRBD1 matching over 8 bases. V lost 4 bases and J lost 3; bases outside the gene matches: 7. Germline-derived CDR1 and CDR2 are SGHVS and FNYEAQ. This CDR3 has 15 residues. The CDR3 DNA sequence: TGTGCCAGCAGCTCTACCTACAGGGGGGACTATGGCTACACCTTC. Translated: CASSSTYRGDYGYTF.

Ten or more counts support this clonotype. The rearrangement uses TRBV6-5 and TRBJ1-3, with unresolved D. The V and J ends lost 0 bases and 0 bases respectively, with 12 bases between them. The CDR3 totals 17 residues. CDR1 is MNHEY, CDR2 SVGAGI, per germline. The CDR3, as DNA: TGTGCCAGCAGTTACTCGACGTCCGGGAGCTCTGGAAACACCATATATTTT. Its protein product is CASSYSTSGSSGNTIYF.

This clonotype was recorded at least ten times. The chain is built from TRBV27 and TRBJ2-3; D is unresolved. From germline, CDR1 is MNHEY and CDR2 SMNVEV (reference sequence). The CDR3 is 14 residues long. Trimming removed 4 bases at V and 0 bases at J, with 8 bases between. The CDR3 loop reads CASSSSVSTDTQYF. The CDR3 DNA reads as TGTGCCAGCAGTTCCAGCGTCAGCACAGATACGCAGTATTTT.

This clonotype occurred a few times. The rearrangement joins TRBV6-6 to TRBJ1-6, with D uncertain. The CDR3 consists of 15 residues. V dropped 2 bases and J dropped 7 bases, with 12 bases sitting between them. Germline assignment: CDR1 MNHNY and CDR2 SVGAGI (reference sequence). CDR3: CASSYGNLGNSPLHF. The CDR3, as DNA: TGTGCCAGCAGTTACGGGAACCTGGGGAATTCACCCCTCCACTTT.

This clonotype has just a few counts. The V gene is TRBV29-1, the J gene TRBJ2-7; TRBD1 matches 7 bases. The trim removed 5 bases at V and 6 bases at J, leaving 16 bases unmatched. This CDR3 comprises 15 residues. Germline lookup yields CDR1 SQVTM and CDR2 ANQGSEA. In DNA form, the CDR3 reads TGCAGCGTTCTCCAGGACAGGCTTCCTACGGGCGAGCAGTACTTC. Amino acid sequence: CSVLQDRLPTGEQYF.

This clonotype was seen at least ten times. The rearrangement links TRBV9 to TRBJ1-5, with TRBD1 identical over 8 bases. Germline CDR1 and CDR2: SGDLS and YYNGEE. J lost 2 bases, V lost 4 bases, and 5 bases had no gene match. The CDR3 covers 15 residues. CDR3 in amino acids: CASSIGQGRNQPQHF. Here the CDR3 DNA reads TGTGCCAGCAGCATCGGACAGGGCCGCAATCAGCCCCAGCATTTT. The entire variable domain, with the rest obtained from reference TRBV9 and TRBJ1-5, is as follows: DSGVTQTPKHLITATGQRVTLRCSPRSGDLSVYWYQQSLDQGLQFLIQYYNGEERAKGNILERFSAQQFPDLHSELNLSSLELGDSALYFCASSIGQGRNQPQHFGDGTRLSIL.

This clonotype was seen many times. J is TRBJ2-1 and V is TRBV20-1; a weak D match, TRBD2 (6 bases). This CDR3 region has 15 residues. V lost 5 bases to trimming and J lost 4 bases, with 18 bases between them. The V gene's germline CDR1 is DFQATT and CDR2 SNEGSKA (reference sequence). CDR3 protein: CSAPPGLNSYNEQFF. The CDR3 nucleotides are TGCAGTGCTCCCCCGGGACTCAATTCTTACAATGAGCAGTTCTTC.

This clonotype was recorded at least ten times. J is TRBJ2-1 and V is TRBV25-1; the D gene is possibly TRBD2 (6 bases). The CDR3 is made up of 16 amino acids. CDR1 is MGHDK, CDR2 SYGVNS, per germline. V was cut by 1 base and J by 2 bases, with 12 bases left in between. Here the CDR3 DNA reads TGTGCCAGCAGTGAATTGGAGGGGACCACCTACAATGAGCAGTTCTTC. Its protein is CASSELEGTTYNEQFF.

This chain joins TRBV4-2 and TRBJ1-1; a weak D match, TRBD1 (5 bases). V gave up 1 base and J gave up 6 bases, with 15 bases separating them. Germline V gene sequence: CDR1 LGHNA, CDR2 YNFKEQ. The length of the CDR3 is 15 residues. As DNA, the CDR3 is TGTGCCAGCAGCCAAGCCGGGGCCCTTATCGCTGAAGCTTTCTTT. It codes for CASSQAGALIAEAFF.

By sample share, this clonotype is large. This CDR3 reads CASSLDVAGGYNEQFF. The CDR3, as DNA: TGTGCCAGCAGCTTAGACGTAGCGGGGGGCTACAATGAGCAGTTCTTC. The chain uses TRBV7-3 and TRBJ2-1; 10 bases agree with TRBD2. J gave up 3 bases and V 2 bases, and 4 bases lay outside the gene matches. Germline lookup yields CDR1 SGHTA and CDR2 FQGTGA. This CDR3 comprises 16 residues.

This clonotype was recorded many times. The chain uses TRBV5-1 and TRBJ2-5; perhaps TRBD2 as D (6 bases). V lost 2 bases, J lost 4 bases, and 15 bases lay in between. This CDR3 comprises 15 residues. Germline CDR1 reads SGHRS; CDR2 reads YFSETQ. This CDR3 reads CASSFMGLLGETQYF. In DNA, the CDR3 is TGCGCCAGCAGCTTCATGGGACTCTTGGGAGAGACCCAGTACTTC.

This clonotype was recorded at least ten times. This chain joins TRBV7-2 and TRBJ2-1; D remains ambiguous. CDR3 length: 12 residues. Germline V gene sequence: CDR1 SGHTA, CDR2 FQGNSA. With 5 bases removed from V and 5 bases from J, the gap between germline ends came to 7 bases. CDR3 region: CASSQYNNEQFF. The DNA for the CDR3 is TGTGCCAGCAGCCAATATAACAATGAGCAGTTCTTC.

This chain uses TRBV5-1 with TRBJ1-6, with 9 bases matching TRBD1. Looked up from germline, CDR1 is SGHRS and CDR2 is YFSETQ. This CDR3 is 14 amino acids long. Unmatched junction bases numbered 1, after V lost 2 bases and J lost 7 bases. The CDR3 is CASSFTGGNSPLHF. The DNA of the CDR3 is TGCGCCAGCAGCTTTACAGGGGGCAATTCACCCCTCCACTTT.